The clone carrying this TCR beta chain was picked up a small number of times. What it binds is not known. The source of the sample is a study of beta chain features in type 1 diabetes. Study-wide results and caveats: A potential PCR bias toward shorter templates would be equal in patient and control samples. Patients' naive, central memory and regulatory TCRB repertoires appeared more alike than those of healthy donors.

This CDR3 is built from 13 residues. The germline V and J ends were trimmed by 0 bases and 8 bases, with 8 bases remaining between them. Germline-derived CDR1 and CDR2 are SGHDT and YYEEEE. Expressed TCRB transcripts were sequenced because the entire RNA isolate underwent reverse transcription. This table comes from immunoSEQ multiplex PCR, and its TCRdb copy is limited to in-frame clones, with some not included. Among roughly 610,000 clones, around 15% were seen once, and the ten largest hold about 0.086%. The V call is TRBV5-6, the J call TRBJ2-2; D unclear. The material sequenced was naive CD4+ T cells from blood. This sequence originates from a man in his late teens or twenties in good health. The CDR3 DNA reads TGTGCCAGCAGCTTGGCCTCGTCTGGGGAGCTGTTTTTT. This gives the protein CASSLASSGELFF.